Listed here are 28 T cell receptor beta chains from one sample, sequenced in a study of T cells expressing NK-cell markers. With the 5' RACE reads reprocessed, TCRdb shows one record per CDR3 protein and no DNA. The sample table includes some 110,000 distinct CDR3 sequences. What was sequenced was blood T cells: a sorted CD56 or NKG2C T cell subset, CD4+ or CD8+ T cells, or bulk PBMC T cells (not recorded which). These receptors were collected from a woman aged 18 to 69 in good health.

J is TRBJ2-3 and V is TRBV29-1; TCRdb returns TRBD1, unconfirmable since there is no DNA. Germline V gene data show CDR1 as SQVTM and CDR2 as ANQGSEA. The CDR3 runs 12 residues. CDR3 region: CSVERGTDTQYF.

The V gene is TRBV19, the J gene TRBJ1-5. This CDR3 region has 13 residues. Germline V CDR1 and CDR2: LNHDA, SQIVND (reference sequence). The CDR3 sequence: CASTLTGNQPQHF.

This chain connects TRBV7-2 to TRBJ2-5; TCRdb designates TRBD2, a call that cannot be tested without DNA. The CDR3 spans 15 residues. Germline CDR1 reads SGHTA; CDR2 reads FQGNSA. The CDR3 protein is CASSFAGASRETQYF. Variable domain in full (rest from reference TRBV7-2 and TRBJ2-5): GAGVSQSPSNKVTEKGKDVELRCDPISGHTALYWYRQSLGQGLEFLIYFQGNSAPDKSGLPSDRFSAERTGGSVSTLTIQRTQQEDSAVYLCASSFAGASRETQYFGPGTRLLVL.

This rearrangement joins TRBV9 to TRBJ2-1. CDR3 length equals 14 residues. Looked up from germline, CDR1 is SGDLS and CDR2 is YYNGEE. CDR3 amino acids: CASSVGIRGNEQFF.

The CDR3 sequence: CASSLAVTGPEDEQYF. The J gene is TRBJ2-7, the V gene TRBV5-6; TCRdb picks TRBD1, but there is no DNA to check that call. Germline CDR1 reads SGHDT; CDR2 reads YYEEEE. This CDR3 is built from 16 residues.

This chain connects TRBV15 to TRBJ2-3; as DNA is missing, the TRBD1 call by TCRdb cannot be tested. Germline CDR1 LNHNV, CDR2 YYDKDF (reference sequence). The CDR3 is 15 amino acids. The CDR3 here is CAIRAADLSTDTQYF.

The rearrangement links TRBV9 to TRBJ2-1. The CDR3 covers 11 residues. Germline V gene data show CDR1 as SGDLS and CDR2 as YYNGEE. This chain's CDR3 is CASGSYNEQFF.

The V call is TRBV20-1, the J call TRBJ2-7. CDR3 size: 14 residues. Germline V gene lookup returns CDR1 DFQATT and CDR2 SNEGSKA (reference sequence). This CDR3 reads CSAVQVGTSYEQYF.

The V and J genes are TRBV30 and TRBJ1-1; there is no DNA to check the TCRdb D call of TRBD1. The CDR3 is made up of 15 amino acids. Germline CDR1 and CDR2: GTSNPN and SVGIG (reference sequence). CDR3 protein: CAWSVSFPGNTEAFF. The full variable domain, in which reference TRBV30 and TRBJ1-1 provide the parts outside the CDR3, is SQTIHQWPATLVQPVGSPLSLECTVEGTSNPNLYWYRQAAGRGLQLLFYSVGIGQISSEVPQNLSASRPQDRQFILSSKKLLLSDSGFYLCAWSVSFPGNTEAFFGQGTRLTVV.

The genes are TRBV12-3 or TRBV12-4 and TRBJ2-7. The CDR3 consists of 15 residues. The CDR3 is CASSLAGEGSYEQYF.

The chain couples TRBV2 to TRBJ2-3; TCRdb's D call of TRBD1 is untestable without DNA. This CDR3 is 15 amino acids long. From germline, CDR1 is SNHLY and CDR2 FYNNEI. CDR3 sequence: CASIKATGSTDTQYF.

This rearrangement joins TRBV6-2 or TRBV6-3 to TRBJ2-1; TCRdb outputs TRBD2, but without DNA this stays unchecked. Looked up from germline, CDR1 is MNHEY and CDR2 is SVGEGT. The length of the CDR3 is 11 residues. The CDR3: CASSYGEASIF.

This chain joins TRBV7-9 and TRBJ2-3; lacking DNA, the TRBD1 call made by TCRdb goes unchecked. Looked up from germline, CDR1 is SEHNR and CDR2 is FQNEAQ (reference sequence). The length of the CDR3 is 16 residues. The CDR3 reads CASRGEVRDITDTQYF.

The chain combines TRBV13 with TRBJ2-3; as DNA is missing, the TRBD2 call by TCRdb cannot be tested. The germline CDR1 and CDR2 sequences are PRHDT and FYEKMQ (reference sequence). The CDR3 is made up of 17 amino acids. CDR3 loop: CASSLEGSGRPTDTQYF.

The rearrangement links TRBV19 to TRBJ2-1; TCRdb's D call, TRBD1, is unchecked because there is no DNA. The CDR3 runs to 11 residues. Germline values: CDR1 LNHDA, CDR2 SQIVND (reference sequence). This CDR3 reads CASRGPLGQFF.

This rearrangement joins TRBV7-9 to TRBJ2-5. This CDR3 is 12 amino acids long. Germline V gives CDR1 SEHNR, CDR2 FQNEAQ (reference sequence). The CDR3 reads CASSLGFETQYF.

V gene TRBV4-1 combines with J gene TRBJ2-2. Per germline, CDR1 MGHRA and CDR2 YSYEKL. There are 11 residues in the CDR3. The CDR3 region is CASSQSGELFF.

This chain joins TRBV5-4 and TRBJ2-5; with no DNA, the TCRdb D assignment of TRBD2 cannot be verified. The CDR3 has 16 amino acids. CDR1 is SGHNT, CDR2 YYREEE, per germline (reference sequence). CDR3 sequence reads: CASSLGVAGGPETQYF.

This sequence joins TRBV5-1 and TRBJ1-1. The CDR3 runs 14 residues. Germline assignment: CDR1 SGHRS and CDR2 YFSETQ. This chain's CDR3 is CASSSEGWNTEAFF.

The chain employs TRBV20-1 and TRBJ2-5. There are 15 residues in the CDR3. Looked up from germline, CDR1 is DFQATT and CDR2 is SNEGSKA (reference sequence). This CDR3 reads CSARGTWLNQETQYF.

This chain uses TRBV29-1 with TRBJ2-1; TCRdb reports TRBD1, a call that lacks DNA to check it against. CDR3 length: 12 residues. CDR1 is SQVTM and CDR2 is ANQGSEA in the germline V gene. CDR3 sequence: CSDRAGNNEQFF.

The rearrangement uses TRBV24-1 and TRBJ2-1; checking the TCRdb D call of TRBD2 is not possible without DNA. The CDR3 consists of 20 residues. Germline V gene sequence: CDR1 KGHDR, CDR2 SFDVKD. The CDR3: CATSDRGTSGSVLNYNEQFF.

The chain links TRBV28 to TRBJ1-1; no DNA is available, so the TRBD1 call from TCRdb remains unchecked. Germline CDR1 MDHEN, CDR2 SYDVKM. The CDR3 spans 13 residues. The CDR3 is CASSEQVNTEAFF.

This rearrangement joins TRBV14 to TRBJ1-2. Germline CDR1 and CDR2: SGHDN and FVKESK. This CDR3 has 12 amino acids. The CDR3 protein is CASTTITVICRF.

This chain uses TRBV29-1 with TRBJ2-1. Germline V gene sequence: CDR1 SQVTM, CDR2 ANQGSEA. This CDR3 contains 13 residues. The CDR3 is CSVVGDSYNEQFF.

The CDR3 loop is CASSQEVGSGTGTDTQYF. The chain links TRBV3-1 to TRBJ2-3; TCRdb names TRBD2, which stays unverified in the absence of DNA. The germline V gene encodes CDR1 LGHDT and CDR2 YNNKEL (reference sequence). The CDR3 is 18 amino acids.

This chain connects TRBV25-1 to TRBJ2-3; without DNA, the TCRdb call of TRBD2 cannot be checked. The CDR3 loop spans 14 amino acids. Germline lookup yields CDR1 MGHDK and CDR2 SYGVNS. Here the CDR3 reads CASSEWEGPDTQYF. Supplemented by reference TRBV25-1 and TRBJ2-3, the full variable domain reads EADIYQTPRYLVIGTGKKITLECSQTMGHDKMYWYQQDPGMELHLIHYSYGVNSTEKGDLSSESTVSRIRTEHFPLTLESARPSHTSQYLCASSEWEGPDTQYFGPGTRLTVL.

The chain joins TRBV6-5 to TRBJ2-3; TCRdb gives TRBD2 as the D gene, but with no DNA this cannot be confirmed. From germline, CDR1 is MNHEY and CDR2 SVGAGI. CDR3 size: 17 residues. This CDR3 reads CASSYTIAGGNTDTQYF.